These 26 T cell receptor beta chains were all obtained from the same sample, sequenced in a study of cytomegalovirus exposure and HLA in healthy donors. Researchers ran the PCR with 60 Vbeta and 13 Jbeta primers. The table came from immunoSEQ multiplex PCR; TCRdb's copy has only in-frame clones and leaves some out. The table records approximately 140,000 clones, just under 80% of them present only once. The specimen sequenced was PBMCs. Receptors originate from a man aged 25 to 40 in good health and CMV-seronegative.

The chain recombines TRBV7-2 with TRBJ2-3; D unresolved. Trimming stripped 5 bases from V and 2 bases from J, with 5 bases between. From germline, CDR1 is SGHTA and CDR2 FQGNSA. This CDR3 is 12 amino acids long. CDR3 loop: CASSHFTDTQYF. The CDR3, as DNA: TGTGCCAGCAGCCACTTCACAGATACGCAGTATTTT.

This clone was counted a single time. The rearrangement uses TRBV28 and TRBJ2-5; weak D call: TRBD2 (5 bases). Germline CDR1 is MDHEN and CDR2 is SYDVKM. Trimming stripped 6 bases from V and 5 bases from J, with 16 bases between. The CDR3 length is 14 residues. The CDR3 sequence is CASRGSEIRETQYF. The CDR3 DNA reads TGTGCCAGCAGGGGTAGCGAGATCAGGGAGACCCAGTACTTC.

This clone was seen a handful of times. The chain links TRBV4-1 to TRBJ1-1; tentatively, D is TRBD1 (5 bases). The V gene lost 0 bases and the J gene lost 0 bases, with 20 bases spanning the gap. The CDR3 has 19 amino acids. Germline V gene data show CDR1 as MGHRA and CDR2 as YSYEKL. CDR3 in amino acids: CASSQDLVVRQRLNTEAFF. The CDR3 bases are TGCGCCAGCAGCCAAGATCTAGTGGTTCGACAGAGACTGAACACTGAAGCTTTCTTT.

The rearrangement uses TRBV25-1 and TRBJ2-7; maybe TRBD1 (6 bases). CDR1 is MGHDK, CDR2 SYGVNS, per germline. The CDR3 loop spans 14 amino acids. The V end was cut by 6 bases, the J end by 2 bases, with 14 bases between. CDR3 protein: CASSKGQLAYEQYF. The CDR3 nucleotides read TGTGCCAGCAGCAAAGGACAGCTAGCCTACGAGCAGTACTTC.

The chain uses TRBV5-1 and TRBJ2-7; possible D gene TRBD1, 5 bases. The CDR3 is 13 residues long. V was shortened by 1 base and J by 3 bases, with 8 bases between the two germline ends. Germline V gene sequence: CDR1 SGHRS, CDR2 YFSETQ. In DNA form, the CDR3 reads TGCGCCAGCAGCTTGAATCAGGGCTACGAGCAGTACTTC. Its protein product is CASSLNQGYEQYF.

The CDR3 spells CASSYRDRDQPQHF. DNA for the CDR3: TGTGCCAGCAGTTACCGGGACAGGGATCAGCCCCAGCATTTT. The chain joins TRBV28 to TRBJ1-5, with TRBD1 matching over 9 bases. The germline CDR1 and CDR2 sequences are MDHEN and SYDVKM. The CDR3 loop spans 14 amino acids. The V segment lost 4 bases and the J segment 5 bases; nucleotides outside the gene matches: 3.

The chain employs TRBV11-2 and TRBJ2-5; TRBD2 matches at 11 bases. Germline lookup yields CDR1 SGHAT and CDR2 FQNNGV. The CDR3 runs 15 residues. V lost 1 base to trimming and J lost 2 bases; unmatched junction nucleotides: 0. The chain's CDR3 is CASSLASGGQETQYF. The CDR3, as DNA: TGTGCCAGCAGCTTAGCTAGCGGGGGGCAAGAGACCCAGTACTTC.

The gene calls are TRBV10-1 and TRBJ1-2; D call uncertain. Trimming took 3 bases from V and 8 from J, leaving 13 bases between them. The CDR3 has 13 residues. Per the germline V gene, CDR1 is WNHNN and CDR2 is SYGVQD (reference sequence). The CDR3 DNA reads TGCGCCAGCAGTGAACGCACAGCCAACGGCTACACCTTC. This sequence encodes CASSERTANGYTF.

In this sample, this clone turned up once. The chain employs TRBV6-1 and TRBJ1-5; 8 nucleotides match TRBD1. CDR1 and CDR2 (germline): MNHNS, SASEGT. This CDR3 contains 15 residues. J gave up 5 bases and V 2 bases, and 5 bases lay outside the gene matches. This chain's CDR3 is CASSELDRAYQPQHF. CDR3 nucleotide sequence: TGTGCCAGCAGTGAACTGGACAGGGCCTATCAGCCCCAGCATTTT.

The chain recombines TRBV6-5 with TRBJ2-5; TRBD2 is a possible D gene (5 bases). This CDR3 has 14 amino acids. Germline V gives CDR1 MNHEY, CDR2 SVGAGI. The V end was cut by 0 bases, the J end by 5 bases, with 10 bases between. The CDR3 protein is CASSYSRRGETQYF. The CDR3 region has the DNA TGTGCCAGCAGTTACTCGAGAAGAGGGGAGACCCAGTACTTC.

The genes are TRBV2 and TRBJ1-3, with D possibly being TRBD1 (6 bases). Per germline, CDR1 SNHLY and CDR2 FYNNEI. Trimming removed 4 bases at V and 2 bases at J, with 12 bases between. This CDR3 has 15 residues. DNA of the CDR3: TGTGCCAGCAGTGGCAACAGGGCGGCTGGAAACACCATATATTTT. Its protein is CASSGNRAAGNTIYF.

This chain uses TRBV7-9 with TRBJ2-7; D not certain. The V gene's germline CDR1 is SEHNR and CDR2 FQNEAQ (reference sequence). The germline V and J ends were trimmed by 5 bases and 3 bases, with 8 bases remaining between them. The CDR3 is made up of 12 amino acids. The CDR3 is CASSHMVYEQYF. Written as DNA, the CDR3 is TGTGCCAGCAGCCACATGGTCTACGAGCAGTACTTC. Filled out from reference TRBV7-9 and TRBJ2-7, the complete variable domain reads DTGVSQNPRHKITKRGQNVTFRCDPISEHNRLYWYRQTLGQGPEFLTYFQNEAQLEKSRLLSDRFSAERPKGSFSTLEIQRTEQGDSAMYLCASSHMVYEQYFGPGTRLTVT.

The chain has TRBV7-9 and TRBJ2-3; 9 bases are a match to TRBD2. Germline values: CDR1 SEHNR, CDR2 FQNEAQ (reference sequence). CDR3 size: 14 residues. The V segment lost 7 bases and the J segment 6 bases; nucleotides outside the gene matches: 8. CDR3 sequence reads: CASIRGGASDTQYF. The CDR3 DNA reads TGTGCCAGCATCCGCGGGGGGGCAAGCGATACGCAGTATTTT.

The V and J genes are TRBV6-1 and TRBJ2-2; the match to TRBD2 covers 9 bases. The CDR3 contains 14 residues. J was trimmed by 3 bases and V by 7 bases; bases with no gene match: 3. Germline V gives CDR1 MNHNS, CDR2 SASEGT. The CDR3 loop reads CASNSGRHTGELFF. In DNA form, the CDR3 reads TGTGCCAGCAATAGCGGGAGACACACCGGGGAGCTGTTTTTT.

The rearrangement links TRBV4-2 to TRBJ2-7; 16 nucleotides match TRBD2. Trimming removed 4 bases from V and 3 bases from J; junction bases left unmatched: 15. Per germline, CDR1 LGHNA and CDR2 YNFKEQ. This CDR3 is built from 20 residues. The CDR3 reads CASSLSKSGTSGRAGYEQYF. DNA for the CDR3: TGTGCCAGCAGCCTTTCAAAATCCGGGACTAGCGGGAGGGCCGGCTACGAGCAGTACTTC.

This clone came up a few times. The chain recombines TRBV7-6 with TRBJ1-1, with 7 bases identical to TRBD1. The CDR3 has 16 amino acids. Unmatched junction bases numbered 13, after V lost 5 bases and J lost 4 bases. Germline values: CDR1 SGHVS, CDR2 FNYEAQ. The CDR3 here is CASSLRQGDRCTEAFF. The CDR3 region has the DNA TGTGCCAGCAGCCTACGACAGGGAGATCGGTGCACTGAAGCTTTCTTT. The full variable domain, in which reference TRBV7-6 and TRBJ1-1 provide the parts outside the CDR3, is GAGVSQSPRYKVTKRGQDVALRCDPISGHVSLYWYRQALGQGPEFLTYFNYEAQQDKSGLPNDRFSAERPEGSISTLTIQRTEQRDSAMYRCASSLRQGDRCTEAFFGQGTRLTVV.

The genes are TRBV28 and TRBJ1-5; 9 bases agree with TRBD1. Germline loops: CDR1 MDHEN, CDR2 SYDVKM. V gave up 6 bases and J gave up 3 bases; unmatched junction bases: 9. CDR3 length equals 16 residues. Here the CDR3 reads CASSPPTGGNNQPQHF. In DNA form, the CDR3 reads TGTGCCAGCAGCCCACCGACAGGGGGAAACAATCAGCCCCAGCATTTT.

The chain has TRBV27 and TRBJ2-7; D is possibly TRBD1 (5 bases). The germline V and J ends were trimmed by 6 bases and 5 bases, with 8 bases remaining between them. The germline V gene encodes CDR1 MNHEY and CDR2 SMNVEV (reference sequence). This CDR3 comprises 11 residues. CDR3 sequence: CASSLGDEQYF. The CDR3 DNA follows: TGTGCCAGCAGCCTAGGGGACGAGCAGTACTTC.

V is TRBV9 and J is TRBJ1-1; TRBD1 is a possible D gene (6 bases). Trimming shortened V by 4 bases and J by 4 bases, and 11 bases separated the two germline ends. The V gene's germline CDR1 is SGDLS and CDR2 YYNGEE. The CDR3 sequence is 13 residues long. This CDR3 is CASSPRGGTEAFF. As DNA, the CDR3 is TGTGCCAGCAGCCCTAGGGGGGGCACTGAAGCTTTCTTT.

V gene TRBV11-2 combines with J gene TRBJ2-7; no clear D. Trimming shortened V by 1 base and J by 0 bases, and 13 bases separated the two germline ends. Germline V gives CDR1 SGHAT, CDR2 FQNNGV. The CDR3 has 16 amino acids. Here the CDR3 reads CASSLGLRAFSYEQYF. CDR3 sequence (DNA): TGTGCCAGCAGCTTAGGCTTGCGAGCCTTCTCCTACGAGCAGTACTTC. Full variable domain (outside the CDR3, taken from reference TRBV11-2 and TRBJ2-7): EAGVAQSPRYKIIEKRQSVAFWCNPISGHATLYWYQQILGQGPKLLIQFQNNGVVDDSQLPKDRFSAERLKGVDSTLKIQPAKLEDSAVYLCASSLGLRAFSYEQYFGPGTRLTVT.

This CDR3 reads CASSRGGAVTEAFF. In DNA, the CDR3 is TGTGCCAGCAGCCGAGGGGGCGCTGTCACTGAAGCTTTCTTT. The chain employs TRBV11-3 and TRBJ1-1; 7 bases are shared with TRBD1. Per germline, CDR1 SGHNT and CDR2 YENEEA. This CDR3 has 14 residues. Unmatched junction bases numbered 7, after V lost 5 bases and J lost 4 bases.

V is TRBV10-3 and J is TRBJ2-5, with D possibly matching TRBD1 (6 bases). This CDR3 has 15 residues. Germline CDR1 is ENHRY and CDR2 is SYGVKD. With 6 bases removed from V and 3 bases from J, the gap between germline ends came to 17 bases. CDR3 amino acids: CAIRDPGQGKETQYF. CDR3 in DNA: TGTGCCATCAGAGACCCAGGTCAGGGGAAAGAGACCCAGTACTTC.

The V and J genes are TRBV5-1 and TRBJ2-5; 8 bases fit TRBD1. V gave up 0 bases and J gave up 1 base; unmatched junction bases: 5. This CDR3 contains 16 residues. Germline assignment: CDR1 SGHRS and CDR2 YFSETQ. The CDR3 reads CASSLAPRGLQETQYF. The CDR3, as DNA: TGCGCCAGCAGCTTGGCCCCCAGGGGGCTCCAAGAGACCCAGTACTTC.

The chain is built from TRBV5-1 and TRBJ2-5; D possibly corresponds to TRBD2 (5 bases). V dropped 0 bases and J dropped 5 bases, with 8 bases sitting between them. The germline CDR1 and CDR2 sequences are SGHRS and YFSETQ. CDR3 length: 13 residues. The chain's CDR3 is CASSLGREETQYF. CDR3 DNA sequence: TGCGCCAGCAGCTTGGGTAGGGAGGAGACCCAGTACTTC.

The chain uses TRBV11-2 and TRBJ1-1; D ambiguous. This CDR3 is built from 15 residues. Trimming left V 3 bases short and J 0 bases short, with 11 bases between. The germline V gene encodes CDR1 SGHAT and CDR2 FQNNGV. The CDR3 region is CASSLTAALNTEAFF. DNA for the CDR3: TGTGCCAGCAGCTTGACCGCGGCATTGAACACTGAAGCTTTCTTT.

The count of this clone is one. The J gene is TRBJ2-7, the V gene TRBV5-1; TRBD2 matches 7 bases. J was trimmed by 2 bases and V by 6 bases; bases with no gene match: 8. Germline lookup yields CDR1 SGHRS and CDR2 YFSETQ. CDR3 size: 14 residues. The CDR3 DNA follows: TGCGCCAGCACCGTAGGCGGGGGAACCTACGAGCAGTACTTC. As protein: CASTVGGGTYEQYF.